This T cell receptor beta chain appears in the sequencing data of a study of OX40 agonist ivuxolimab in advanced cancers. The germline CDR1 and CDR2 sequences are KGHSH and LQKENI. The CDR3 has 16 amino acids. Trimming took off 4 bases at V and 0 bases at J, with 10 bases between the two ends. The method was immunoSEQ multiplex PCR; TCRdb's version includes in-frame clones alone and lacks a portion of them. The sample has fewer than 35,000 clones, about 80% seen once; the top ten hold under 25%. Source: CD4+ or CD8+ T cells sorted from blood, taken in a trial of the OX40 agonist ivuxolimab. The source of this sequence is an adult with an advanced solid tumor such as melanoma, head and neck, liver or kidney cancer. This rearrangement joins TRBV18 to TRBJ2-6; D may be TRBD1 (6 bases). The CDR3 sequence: CASSLAGASGANVLTF. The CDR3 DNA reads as TGTGCCAGCTCACTTGCAGGGGCCTCTGGGGCCAACGTCCTGACTTTC.